This TCR beta chain appears in the sequencing data of a study of T cells of healthy individuals. Germline V CDR1 and CDR2: WSHSY, SAAADI. Trimming took off 2 bases at V and 2 bases at J, with 10 bases between the two ends. CDR3 size: 15 residues. One entry per CDR3 protein results from TCRdb running MiXCR on the 5' RACE reads. Here the sample spans about 63,000 distinct CDR3 sequences, around 16% being singletons. The TCR sequence derives from a human donor in good health. The rearrangement links TRBV10-2 to TRBJ1-5, with D possibly being TRBD1 (5 bases). This chain's CDR3 is CASSEAGGGNQPQHF. The CDR3, as DNA: TGCGCCAGCAGTGAGGCGGGGGGGGGCAATCAGCCCCAGCATTTT.